The clone carrying this T cell receptor beta chain occurred many times. Its antigen is not identified. The trim removed 3 bases at V and 11 bases at J, leaving 11 bases unmatched. In germline, CDR1 is SGHKS, CDR2 YYEKEE (reference sequence). The CDR3 runs to 14 residues. This specimen belongs to a study of early T cells in non-severe SARS-CoV-2 infection. In the study overall: Chains from this unsorted whole-blood bulk RNA could not be paired.

Whole-study results and caveats: A preference for anti-spike CD8 responses marked VDJdb matching, which missed private and CD4 specificities.

Unique molecular identifiers (one per individual cDNA molecule) were attached. MiXCR was run by TCRdb on the 5' RACE reads, yielding one entry per CDR3 protein. The sample lists fewer than 60,000 distinct CDR3 sequences, about 9.3% occurring once. What was sequenced was whole blood. J is TRBJ1-5 and V is TRBV5-5, with 7 bases identical to TRBD1. This sequence was found in an adult who was a healthcare worker with PCR-confirmed SARS-CoV-2 infection or an uninfected control (not recorded which). This CDR3 is CASSYRDRVLSQHF. DNA of the CDR3: TGTGCCAGCAGCTACCGGGACAGAGTTTTATCCCAGCATTTT.